Following are 17 T cell receptor beta chains from one sample sequenced in a study of T cells in Graves' hyperthyroidism and ophthalmopathy. Amplified TCR beta CDR3 regions derived from RNA transcripts. First-round RT-PCR with HTBI primers amplified the TCR CDR3 region. TCRdb used MiXCR to reprocess the multiplex PCR reads, holding one entry per CDR3 protein. The sample has roughly 290,000 distinct CDR3 sequences; roughly 13% are singletons. The sequenced sample was blood. These receptors came from a woman aged 40 to 50 with Graves' hyperthyroidism.

This clonotype was seen ten or more times. The chain combines TRBV12-3 or TRBV12-4 with TRBJ2-7, with no clear D. Trimming took 6 bases from V and 3 from J, leaving 9 bases between them. The length of the CDR3 is 12 residues. CDR3 nucleotides: TGTGCCAGCAGCCCTACTAACTACGAGCAGTACTTC. Encoded protein: CASSPTNYEQYF.

Worth noting for this clonotype: One end of the junction does not line up with germline, which may come from a read error. V usage is TRBV11-2 and J usage is TRBJ2-5; 14 bases map to TRBD2. CDR1 and CDR2 from the germline V gene are SGHAT and FQNNGV. The CDR3 loop spans 20 amino acids. CDR3 residues: CASSQYPTGTSGSIRETQYF. In nucleotides, the CDR3 is TGCGCCAGCAGCCAATACCCGACCGGGACTAGCGGGAGTATAAGGGAGACCCAGTACTTC.

This CDR3 is CASGSGAFNTEAFF. The CDR3 region has the DNA TGTGCCAGTGGATCCGGGGCGTTCAACACTGAAGCTTTCTTT. The genes are TRBV19 and TRBJ1-1; weak D call: TRBD1 (5 bases). The germline gives CDR1 LNHDA, CDR2 SQIVND (reference sequence). V was shortened by 8 bases and J by 2 bases, with 15 bases between the two germline ends. The CDR3 has 14 residues.

This clonotype was seen a handful of times. The rearrangement uses TRBV11-2 and TRBJ2-2; D is ambiguous. This CDR3 is built from 14 residues. Trimming removed 5 bases at V and 2 bases at J, with 9 bases between. CDR1 is SGHAT, CDR2 FQNNGV, per germline. The CDR3 DNA reads as TGTGCCAGCAGCCCTATGACCAACACCGGGGAGCTGTTTTTT. This sequence encodes CASSPMTNTGELFF.

V and J are TRBV7-9 and TRBJ2-7, with D perhaps TRBD2 (7 bases). Trimming took 5 bases from V and 6 from J, leaving 14 bases between them. Germline V gene sequence: CDR1 SEHNR, CDR2 FQNEAQ (reference sequence). The CDR3 runs to 13 residues. For the CDR3, the DNA is TGTGCCAGCAGCGCCGGGGGGCAGGCCGAGCAGTACTTC. Amino acid sequence: CASSAGGQAEQYF.

This clonotype came up many times. The V and J genes are TRBV6-1 and TRBJ2-7; 10 bases match TRBD1. The CDR3 length is 15 residues. Germline loops: CDR1 MNHNS, CDR2 SASEGT. V dropped 1 base and J dropped 4; count of bases not matched to a gene: 4. CDR3 DNA: TGTGCCAGCAGTGAAGGGTGGACAGGGGGTTACGAGCAGTACTTC. This gives the protein CASSEGWTGGYEQYF.

The chain has TRBV14 and TRBJ2-5, with 8 bases aligning to TRBD2. With 1 base clipped from V and 6 bases from J, the junction kept 4 bases outside the gene matches. Germline-derived CDR1 and CDR2 are SGHDN and FVKESK. The CDR3 has 14 amino acids. This CDR3 is CASSQVSGRQTQYF. As DNA, the CDR3 is TGTGCCAGCAGCCAAGTAAGCGGGAGACAGACCCAGTACTTC. The full variable domain, its missing parts supplied by reference TRBV14 and TRBJ2-5, is EAGVTQFPSHSVIEKGQTVTLRCDPISGHDNLYWYRRVMGKEIKFLLHFVKESKQDESGMPNNRFLAERTGGTYSTLKVQPAELEDSGVYFCASSQVSGRQTQYFGPGTRLLVL.

This clonotype was observed many times. This sequence joins TRBV3-1 and TRBJ2-3, with D tentatively TRBD1 or TRBD2 (6 bases each). Germline-derived CDR1 and CDR2 are LGHDT and YNNKEL (reference sequence). The CDR3 loop spans 12 amino acids. With 8 bases removed from V and 8 bases from J, the gap between germline ends came to 14 bases. The CDR3 region has the DNA TGTGCCAGCTACCAGGAGGGGGGTACGCAGTATTTT. This encodes CASYQEGGTQYF.

In its sample, this clonotype was seen a few times. The germline gene is not matched at one end of the junction; a read error may be the cause. The J gene is TRBJ2-2, the V gene TRBV12-3 or TRBV12-4, with D maybe TRBD2 (5 bases). This CDR3 is built from 17 residues. CDR3 amino acids: CASSPAWVNANTGEPFF. In DNA, the CDR3 is TGTGCCAGCAGTCCCGCTTGGGTGAACGCGAACACCGGGGAGCCGTTTTTT.

This clonotype was seen repeatedly, ten times or more. This chain uses TRBV12-3 or TRBV12-4 with TRBJ1-1; D gene unclear. V shed 5 bases and J shed 1 base, with 8 bases lying between them. This CDR3 is built from 13 residues. This CDR3 is CASSPNRNTEAFF. The CDR3 nucleotides read TGTGCCAGCAGTCCAAACAGGAACACTGAAGCTTTCTTT.

This clonotype was recorded many times. This sequence joins TRBV20-1 and TRBJ1-2; 10 bases match TRBD1. The CDR3 runs to 16 residues. V dropped 0 bases and J dropped 4; count of bases not matched to a gene: 8. The germline gives CDR1 DFQATT, CDR2 SNEGSKA (reference sequence). As DNA, the CDR3 is TGCAGTGCTAGAGAGGGGACAGGGGCTACGAGCTATGGCTACACCTTC. This translates into CSAREGTGATSYGYTF.

There are many counts of this clonotype. The rearrangement links TRBV2 to TRBJ1-6, with no clear D. This CDR3 contains 18 residues. Germline CDR1 SNHLY, CDR2 FYNNEI. V was trimmed by 7 bases and J by 6 bases, leaving 25 bases between them. CDR3 sequence (DNA): TGTGCCAGCACCGCGGGCAGGCCCAGAGATCGGTTTAATTCACCCCTCCACTTT. As protein: CASTAGRPRDRFNSPLHF.

The V and J genes are TRBV19 and TRBJ1-2; D perhaps matches TRBD1 (5 bases). The CDR3 consists of 13 residues. V was pared by 6 bases and J by 2 bases, with 10 bases between. CDR1 and CDR2 (germline): LNHDA, SQIVND (reference sequence). The CDR3 here is CASRDKGNYGYTF. DNA for the CDR3: TGTGCCAGTAGGGACAAGGGGAACTATGGCTACACCTTC.

About this clonotype: A much larger clone differs from this one at a single base, so this may be a read error. CDR3 region: CSVGGGMEDNYEQFF. The CDR3 coding sequence is TGCAGCGTTGGGGGTGGGATGGAGGACAACTACGAGCAGTTCTTC. The chain recombines TRBV29-1 with TRBJ2-7; D is perhaps TRBD1 or TRBD2 (5 bases each). The DNA end favors TRBJ2-1, so the J call may be wrong. CDR1 SQVTM and CDR2 ANQGSEA come from the germline V gene. The length of the CDR3 is 15 residues.

This clonotype was seen more than once but under ten times. The gene calls are TRBV27 and TRBJ2-5, with TRBD1 matching over 7 bases. Germline lookup yields CDR1 MNHEY and CDR2 SMNVEV (reference sequence). V was pared by 10 bases and J by 2 bases, with 7 bases of the junction left unmatched. The length of the CDR3 is 13 residues. CDR3 protein: CAIRDSSQETQYF. The CDR3 region has the DNA TGTGCCATCCGGGACAGTTCACAAGAGACCCAGTACTTC.

This clonotype was observed at least ten times. V usage is TRBV7-8 and J usage is TRBJ1-3, with D possibly being TRBD1 (6 bases). The CDR3 sequence is 16 residues long. The germline V gene encodes CDR1 SGHVS and CDR2 FQNEAQ. The V and J ends lost 5 bases and 4 bases respectively, with 18 bases between them. DNA for the CDR3: TGTGCCAGCAGCCCAGGGGTACAGGCTTACGGAAACACCATATATTTT. Translating it yields CASSPGVQAYGNTIYF.

Many counts were recorded for this clonotype. The chain couples TRBV28 to TRBJ2-7, with unresolved D. The CDR3 loop spans 11 amino acids. CDR1 and CDR2 from the germline V gene are MDHEN and SYDVKM. V lost 3 bases and J 4 bases, leaving 4 bases between the germline ends. The CDR3 DNA is TGTGCCAGCAGTTTGTGGTACGAGCAGTACTTC. It translates to CASSLWYEQYF. Full variable domain (outside the CDR3, taken from reference TRBV28 and TRBJ2-7): DVKVTQSSRYLVKRTGEKVFLECVQDMDHENMFWYRQDPGLGLRLIYFSYDVKMKEKGDIPEGYSVSREKKERFSLILESASTNQTSMYLCASSLWYEQYFGPGTRLTVT.